This T cell receptor beta chain was recorded in a study of control samples from healthy donors and cancer patients. Measured with immunoSEQ multiplex PCR; TCRdb has only the in-frame clones, and not every one. The profile shows about 75,000 clones, roughly 94% of them singletons. Germline CDR1 is MNHNY and CDR2 is SVGAGI (reference sequence). The CDR3 is 15 residues long. Trimming removed 6 bases from V and 3 bases from J, with 17 bases in between. The chain carries TRBV6-6 and TRBJ2-5; D tentatively fits TRBD1 or TRBD2 (5 bases each). Input material: blood. The sequence came from a woman in her thirties or forties in good health. The CDR3 loop reads CASRAGAGQKETQYF. Here the CDR3 DNA reads TGTGCCAGCAGGGCCGGGGCAGGGCAAAAAGAGACCCAGTACTTC.